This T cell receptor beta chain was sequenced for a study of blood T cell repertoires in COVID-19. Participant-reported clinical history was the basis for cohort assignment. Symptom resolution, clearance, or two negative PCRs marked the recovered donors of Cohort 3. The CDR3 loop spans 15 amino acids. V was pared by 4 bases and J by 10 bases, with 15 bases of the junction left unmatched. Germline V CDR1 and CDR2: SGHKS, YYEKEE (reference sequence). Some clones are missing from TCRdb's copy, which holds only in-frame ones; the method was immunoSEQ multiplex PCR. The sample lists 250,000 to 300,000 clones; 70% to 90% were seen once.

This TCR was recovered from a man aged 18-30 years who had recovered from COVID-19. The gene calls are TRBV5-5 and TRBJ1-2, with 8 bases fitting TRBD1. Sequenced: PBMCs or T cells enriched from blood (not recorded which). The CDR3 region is CASSPRGQVITDYTF. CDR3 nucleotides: TGTGCCAGCAGCCCCCGGGGACAGGTGATAACGGACTACACCTTC. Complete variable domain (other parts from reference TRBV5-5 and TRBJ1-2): DAGVTQSPTHLIKTRGQQVTLRCSPISGHKSVSWYQQVLGQGPQFIFQYYEKEERGRGNFPDRFSARQFPNYSSELNVNALLLGDSALYLCASSPRGQVITDYTFGSGTRLTVV.